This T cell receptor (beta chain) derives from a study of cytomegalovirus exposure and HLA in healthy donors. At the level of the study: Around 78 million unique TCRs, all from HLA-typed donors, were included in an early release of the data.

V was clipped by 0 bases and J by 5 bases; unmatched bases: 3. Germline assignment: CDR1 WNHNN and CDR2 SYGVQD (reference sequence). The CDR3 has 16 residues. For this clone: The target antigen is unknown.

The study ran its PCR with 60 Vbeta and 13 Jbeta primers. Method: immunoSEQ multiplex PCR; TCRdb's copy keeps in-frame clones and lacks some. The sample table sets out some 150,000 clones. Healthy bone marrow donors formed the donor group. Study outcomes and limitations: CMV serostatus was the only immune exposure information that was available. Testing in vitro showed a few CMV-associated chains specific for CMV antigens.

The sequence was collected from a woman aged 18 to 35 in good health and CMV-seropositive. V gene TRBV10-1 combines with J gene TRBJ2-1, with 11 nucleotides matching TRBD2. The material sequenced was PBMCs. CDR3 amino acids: CASSESLAGGHNEQFF. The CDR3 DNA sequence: TGCGCCAGCAGTGAGTCTCTAGCGGGAGGCCACAATGAGCAGTTCTTC.